This T cell receptor beta chain was captured by sequencing in a study of T cell repertoires in cytomegalovirus infection. CDR3 length equals 14 residues. V trimming: 5 bases; J trimming: 4 bases; junction bases outside the gene matches: 5. This clonotype has just a few counts. Its antigen is still unknown. Whole-study results and caveats: CMV-specific TCR beta clonotypes restricted by HLA-C dominated the ex vivo response.

TCRdb itself ran the reads through MiXCR, one entry per CDR3 protein. The sample contains more than 650,000 distinct CDR3 sequences, 35% of which appear only once. V gene TRBV12-3 or TRBV12-4 combines with J gene TRBJ1-5; 7 nucleotides line up with TRBD1. The origin of this receptor is a human donor in good health (CMV status not recorded). Some clones in this sample may be carry-over from other donors' samples. The specimen sequenced was PBMCs. The CDR3 nucleotides are TGTGCCAGCAGTGGGGGACAGAAAAATCAGCCCCAGCATTTT. Protein product: CASSGGQKNQPQHF.